The 28 T cell receptor beta chains given below trace back to one sample, sequenced in a study of blood T cells in healthy people across ages. A J-beta primer mix and a sample-barcoded 5' primer were used in a second PCR of roughly 7 to 12 cycles. TCRdb recomputed calls from the 5' RACE reads with MiXCR, one row per CDR3 protein. The sample contains about 1.8 million distinct CDR3 sequences, roughly 52% of which appear only once. Material: blood. Source of these receptors: a middle-aged woman in good health.

A word on this clonotype: At one end the junction does not follow the germline gene, possibly because of a read error. The V call is TRBV6-5, the J call TRBJ1-2; D is perhaps TRBD1 (5 bases). The CDR3 length is 14 residues. CDR1 and CDR2 from the germline V gene are MNHEY and SVGAGI. The CDR3 DNA sequence: TGTGCCAGCAGTACCCCCCGGGGCCCCTATGGCGACACCTTC. This translates into CASSTPRGPYGDTF.

This clonotype was counted a few times. This chain joins TRBV13 and TRBJ2-7, with 8 bases that match TRBD1. V dropped 3 bases and J dropped 6; count of bases not matched to a gene: 4. CDR1 is PRHDT and CDR2 is FYEKMQ in the germline V gene (reference sequence). This CDR3 has 13 amino acids. The CDR3 protein is CASSFADRGEQYF. In DNA, the CDR3 is TGTGCCAGCAGCTTTGCCGACAGGGGCGAGCAGTACTTC.

DNA of the CDR3: TGTGCCAGCAGTAAGGGACAGGGGGAGGGCTACGAGCAGTACTTC. It specifies CASSKGQGEGYEQYF. This rearrangement joins TRBV27 to TRBJ2-7; TRBD1 matches 11 bases. The V gene end was trimmed by 5 bases and the J gene end by 3 bases; junction bases not matched to a gene: 6. The germline CDR1 and CDR2 sequences are MNHEY and SMNVEV (reference sequence). The CDR3 sequence is 15 residues long.

The chain couples TRBV3-1 to TRBJ2-7; D may match TRBD1 or TRBD2 (5 bases each). The CDR3 extends over 13 amino acids. Germline CDR1 and CDR2: LGHDT and YNNKEL (reference sequence). Trimming left V 3 bases short and J 7 bases short, with 13 bases between. The DNA of the CDR3 is TGTGCCAGCAGCCAGAGACAGTCGGGGGAGCAGTACTTC. This encodes CASSQRQSGEQYF.

This sequence joins TRBV15 and TRBJ2-6; possible D gene TRBD1, 7 bases. The CDR3 length is 19 residues. The V end was cut by 5 bases, the J end by 2 bases, with 22 bases between. Per germline, CDR1 LNHNV and CDR2 YYDKDF (reference sequence). The CDR3 sequence is CATSGLQGNPVTGANVLTF. CDR3 sequence (DNA): TGTGCCACCAGCGGACTACAGGGGAATCCTGTGACTGGGGCCAACGTCCTGACTTTC. Together with reference TRBV15 and TRBJ2-6, the CDR3 gives the full variable domain: DAMVIQNPRYQVTQFGKPVTLSCSQTLNHNVMYWYQQKSSQAPKLLFHYYDKDFNNEADTPDNFQSRRPNTSFCFLDIRSPGLGDTAMYLCATSGLQGNPVTGANVLTFGAGSRLTVL.

The chain couples TRBV12-3 or TRBV12-4 to TRBJ2-5, with 8 bases identical to TRBD2. The CDR3 length is 12 residues. Losses at the gene ends were 6 bases for V and 13 bases for J; bases not matched to a gene: 10. CDR3 sequence reads: CASSPGGVKTYF. As DNA, the CDR3 is TGTGCCAGCAGCCCCGGGGGGGTTAAGACGTACTTC.

The chain carries TRBV11-2 and TRBJ1-2, with D possibly TRBD1 on 6 matching bases. CDR1 and CDR2 (germline): SGHAT, FQNNGV. This CDR3 region has 15 residues. Trimming cost V 1 base and J 5 bases, with 14 bases left between them. DNA of the CDR3: TGTGCCAGCAGCTTAGGGGGGGCAGGCCGATATGGCTACACCTTC. Translating gives CASSLGGAGRYGYTF.

The chain uses TRBV15 and TRBJ1-6; 10 nucleotides line up with TRBD1. V shed 4 bases, J shed 7 bases, and the junction held 7 bases outside the gene matches. Germline-derived CDR1 and CDR2 are LNHNV and YYDKDF (reference sequence). This CDR3 is 16 amino acids long. The CDR3 DNA is TGTGCCACCAGCAAGGACAGGGGGTCGCGAAATTCACCCCTCCACTTT. The encoded protein is CATSKDRGSRNSPLHF. Using reference TRBV15 and TRBJ1-6 for the parts outside the CDR3, the full variable domain is DAMVIQNPRYQVTQFGKPVTLSCSQTLNHNVMYWYQQKSSQAPKLLFHYYDKDFNNEADTPDNFQSRRPNTSFCFLDIRSPGLGDTAMYLCATSKDRGSRNSPLHFGNGTRLTVT.

This chain uses TRBV10-3 with TRBJ1-1, with no clear D. Germline CDR1 ENHRY, CDR2 SYGVKD. The germline V and J ends were trimmed by 2 bases and 7 bases, with 14 bases remaining between them. The CDR3 is 14 amino acids. The CDR3 spells CAISEIGLGDEAFF. DNA of the CDR3: TGTGCCATCAGTGAGATAGGGTTGGGCGATGAAGCTTTCTTT.

The rearrangement uses TRBV15 and TRBJ2-4, with 11 bases identical to TRBD2. TRBJ2-5 explains the end of the DNA better; the J call may be wrong. The CDR3 consists of 20 residues. CDR1 LNHNV and CDR2 YYDKDF come from the germline V gene (reference sequence). The CDR3 nucleotides are TGTGCCACCAGCAGAGATGGTCTACCGAGACTAGCGGGGTACCAAGAGACCCAGTACTTC. It is translated as CATSRDGLPRLAGYQETQYF.

The table lists this clonotype with a few counts. The CDR3 bases are TGCAGCGTTGAAGGGGGCGCCAGGGGTGGCGGCTACACCTTC. This sequence encodes CSVEGGARGGGYTF. The chain links TRBV29-1 to TRBJ1-2; possibly TRBD1 for D (6 bases). This CDR3 is built from 14 residues. Germline CDR1 SQVTM, CDR2 ANQGSEA. V was cut by 1 base and J by 8 bases, with 17 bases left in between.

The chain joins TRBV12-3 or TRBV12-4 to TRBJ2-5, with D tentatively TRBD1 or TRBD2 (5 bases each). Trimming cost V 7 bases and J 1 base, with 19 bases left between them. The CDR3 is 16 amino acids. The CDR3 nucleotides read TGTGCCAGCACTCTTTTCCCCCGGGGCGCCCAAGAGACCCAGTACTTC. As protein: CASTLFPRGAQETQYF.

This clonotype has more than one count but fewer than ten. The CDR3 DNA reads TGTGCCAGTAGTCGAAGCTCCCGGGAACTGGGGGAGACCCAGTACTTC. It yields the protein CASSRSSRELGETQYF. The chain employs TRBV19 and TRBJ2-5; D may be TRBD2 (5 bases). The CDR3 length is 16 residues. V lost 5 bases to trimming and J lost 5 bases, with 21 bases between them. Per the germline V gene, CDR1 is LNHDA and CDR2 is SQIVND (reference sequence).

This clonotype came up once. In DNA form, the CDR3 reads TGTGCCAGCAGCGGTGATCGGGGGAGTGGCTACACCTTC. This gives the protein CASSGDRGSGYTF. J is TRBJ1-2 and V is TRBV7-2, with D tentatively TRBD1 (5 bases). Trimming pared 5 bases from V and 7 bases from J, leaving 14 bases between. CDR1 is SGHTA and CDR2 is FQGNSA in the germline V gene. The CDR3 sequence is 13 residues long. Using reference TRBV7-2 and TRBJ1-2 for the parts outside the CDR3, the full variable domain is GAGVSQSPSNKVTEKGKDVELRCDPISGHTALYWYRQSLGQGLEFLIYFQGNSAPDKSGLPSDRFSAERTGGSVSTLTIQRTQQEDSAVYLCASSGDRGSGYTFGSGTRLTVV.

This clonotype occurred a few times. The genes are TRBV7-3 and TRBJ1-2; no firm D call. The CDR3 extends over 14 amino acids. Per germline, CDR1 SGHTA and CDR2 FQGTGA. V shed 2 bases and J shed 4 bases, with 11 bases lying between them. CDR3 loop: CASSLGPGGYGYTF. In DNA form, the CDR3 reads TGTGCCAGCAGCTTAGGTCCGGGTGGCTATGGCTACACCTTC.

The genes are TRBV12-3 or TRBV12-4 and TRBJ2-5, with D possibly being TRBD2 (6 bases). This CDR3 comprises 14 residues. V lost 3 bases, J lost 1 base, and 9 bases lay in between. This CDR3 is CASSFYGSQETQYF. CDR3 DNA: TGTGCCAGCAGTTTTTACGGGAGCCAAGAGACCCAGTACTTC.

In this sample, this clonotype turned up once. DNA of the CDR3: TGCAGCGTTGCCCGGTCGCTGGGCCGGGAGACCCAGTACTTC. It translates to CSVARSLGRETQYF. The gene calls are TRBV29-1 and TRBJ2-4; D is uncertain. The DNA matches TRBJ2-5 better at its end, which makes the J call doubtful. CDR3 length: 14 residues. Germline lookup yields CDR1 SQVTM and CDR2 ANQGSEA.

This clonotype has more than one count but fewer than ten. This chain links TRBV7-9 with TRBJ1-2, with D uncertain. The CDR3 extends over 15 amino acids. Germline-derived CDR1 and CDR2 are SEHNR and FQNEAQ (reference sequence). V was clipped by 2 bases and J by 2 bases, with 12 bases between them. DNA of the CDR3: TGTGCCAGCAGCTTAACAGTTAGTACGAACTATGGCTACACCTTC. Its protein product is CASSLTVSTNYGYTF.

The table lists this clonotype with a few counts. The chain couples TRBV28 to TRBJ2-7, with D possibly being TRBD1 (6 bases). There are 12 residues in the CDR3. Germline-derived CDR1 and CDR2 are MDHEN and SYDVKM. V gave up 5 bases and J gave up 12 bases, with 17 bases separating them. CDR3 bases: TGTGCCAGCAGTCTGAGACAGGAAGCTACGTACTTC. The encoded protein is CASSLRQEATYF. The full variable domain, rest sourced from reference TRBV28 and TRBJ2-7, is DVKVTQSSRYLVKRTGEKVFLECVQDMDHENMFWYRQDPGLGLRLIYFSYDVKMKEKGDIPEGYSVSREKKERFSLILESASTNQTSMYLCASSLRQEATYFGPGTRLTVT.

The rearrangement links TRBV20-1 to TRBJ1-1; tentatively, D is TRBD1 (6 bases). The germline gives CDR1 DFQATT, CDR2 SNEGSKA (reference sequence). This CDR3 has 11 amino acids. The CDR3 sequence: CSTSAGAEAFF. CDR3 nucleotides: TGCAGCACATCGGCAGGGGCGGAAGCTTTCTTT.

This clonotype appeared once. CDR3 DNA sequence: TGTGCCAGCGGACAACAGGGGGCGAGCAATCAGCCCCAGCATTTT. Translating gives CASGQQGASNQPQHF. The chain is built from TRBV16 and TRBJ1-5, with 9 bases that match TRBD1. Germline V gives CDR1 KGHSY, CDR2 FQNENV. This CDR3 is built from 15 residues. V lost 8 bases and J lost 1; bases outside the gene matches: 6.

The chain combines TRBV6-2 or TRBV6-3 with TRBJ2-7; D gene uncertain. The V gene lost 3 bases and the J gene lost 1 base, with 10 bases spanning the gap. The germline gives CDR1 MNHEY, CDR2 SVGEGT. The CDR3 totals 14 residues. This CDR3 reads CASSYVAASYEQYF. CDR3 DNA: TGTGCCAGCAGTTATGTGGCGGCTTCCTACGAGCAGTACTTC.

This clonotype showed up just a few times. The chain uses TRBV6-2 or TRBV6-3 and TRBJ2-7; TRBD1 agrees at 8 bases. CDR1 is MNHEY, CDR2 SVGEGT, per germline. The V and J ends lost 4 bases and 2 bases, in that order; junction bases with no gene match: 7. There are 15 residues in the CDR3. The CDR3 DNA is TGTGCCAGCAGTTGGGGCACAGGGGGGACCTACGAGCAGTACTTC. This sequence encodes CASSWGTGGTYEQYF.

This clonotype appeared once. This chain links TRBV20-1 with TRBJ1-2; D might be TRBD1 (6 bases). The germline gives CDR1 DFQATT, CDR2 SNEGSKA (reference sequence). The V end was cut by 0 bases, the J end by 3 bases, with 11 bases between. The CDR3 contains 14 residues. As DNA, the CDR3 is TGCAGTGCTAGAGATCCAGGGGAGTACTATGGCTACACCTTC. Translation gives CSARDPGEYYGYTF.

Here the CDR3 reads CASSPTGRPQYF. CDR3 in DNA: TGTGCCAGCAGTCCTACAGGGCGACCGCAGTATTTT. The chain employs TRBV28 and TRBJ2-3, with a possible D match to TRBD1 (6 bases). There are 12 residues in the CDR3. The V end was cut by 5 bases, the J end by 10 bases, with 13 bases between. CDR1 and CDR2 (germline): MDHEN, SYDVKM.

The J gene is TRBJ2-5, the V gene TRBV18; D remains ambiguous. The germline gives CDR1 KGHSH, CDR2 LQKENI. The CDR3 is 12 residues long. Trimming took off 6 bases at V and 5 bases at J, with 10 bases between the two ends. The CDR3 coding sequence is TGTGCCAGCTCGGATTATGGGGAGACCCAGTACTTC. This gives the protein CASSDYGETQYF.

V gene TRBV4-3 combines with J gene TRBJ1-5; unclear D gene. Trimming removed 0 bases from V and 7 bases from J, with 7 bases in between. The length of the CDR3 is 13 residues. Germline assignment: CDR1 LGHNA and CDR2 YSLEER. As DNA, the CDR3 is TGCGCCAGCAGCCAAGAGTTCGACCAGCCCCAGCATTTT. It specifies CASSQEFDQPQHF.

This clonotype was observed a handful of times. The chain joins TRBV7-9 to TRBJ2-1; 9 bases are a match to TRBD2. This CDR3 has 15 amino acids. The germline V gene has CDR1 SEHNR and CDR2 FQNEAQ (reference sequence). The junction had 5 bases not matched to a gene; V was cut back by 5 bases and J by 3 bases. The CDR3 here is CASSEGLARYNEQFF. CDR3 in DNA: TGTGCCAGCAGCGAGGGACTAGCACGCTACAATGAGCAGTTCTTC. Drawing the rest from reference TRBV7-9 and TRBJ2-1, the complete variable domain is DTGVSQNPRHKITKRGQNVTFRCDPISEHNRLYWYRQTLGQGPEFLTYFQNEAQLEKSRLLSDRFSAERPKGSFSTLEIQRTEQGDSAMYLCASSEGLARYNEQFFGPGTRLTVL.